This T cell receptor beta chain was retrieved from a study of blood T cell repertoires in COVID-19. In the study overall: The United States, Italy and Spain provided the acute and convalescent COVID-19 samples.

The V gene lost 0 bases and the J gene lost 10 bases, with 19 bases spanning the gap. From germline, CDR1 is LGHNA and CDR2 YNFKEQ. This CDR3 comprises 16 residues. Per the study methods: Estimation of nucleated cell counts relied on the amplification of reference gene primers. Libraries were prepared by immunoSEQ multiplex PCR; TCRdb keeps only in-frame clonotypes and omits some of them. The V and J calls and clone size come from that table; D and trimming were worked out from the DNA. The table shows under 450,000 clones, with about 90% occurring only once. Residents of approximately 25 US areas, aged roughly 18 to 90 years, made up the participants. Among Cohort 3 donors, those recovered had two negative PCRs, clearance, or symptom resolution.

The clonotype comes from a woman aged 25 to 39 who had recovered from COVID-19. The chain has TRBV4-2 and TRBJ2-1; D might be TRBD2 (6 bases). The sample was PBMCs or T cells enriched from blood (not recorded which). The CDR3 DNA reads as TGTGCCAGCAGCCAAGACCTCGGGCGGGGAAAGGTAGAGCAGTTCTTC. Translation: CASSQDLGRGKVEQFF.